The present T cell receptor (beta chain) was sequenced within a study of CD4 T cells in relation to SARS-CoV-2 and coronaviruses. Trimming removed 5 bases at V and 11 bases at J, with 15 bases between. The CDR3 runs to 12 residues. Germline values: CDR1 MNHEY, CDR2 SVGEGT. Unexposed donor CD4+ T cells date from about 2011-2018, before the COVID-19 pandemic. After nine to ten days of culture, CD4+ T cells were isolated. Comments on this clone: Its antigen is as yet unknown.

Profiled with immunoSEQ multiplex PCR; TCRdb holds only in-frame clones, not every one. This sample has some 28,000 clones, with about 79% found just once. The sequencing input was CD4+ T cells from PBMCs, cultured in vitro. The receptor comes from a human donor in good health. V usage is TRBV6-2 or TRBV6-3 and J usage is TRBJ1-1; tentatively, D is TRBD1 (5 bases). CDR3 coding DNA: TGTGCCAGCAGTAAAACAGGAGGGTACGCTTTCTTT. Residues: CASSKTGGYAFF.